This is a list of T cell receptor beta chains from one sample in a study of blood T cell repertoires in COVID-19. TCRdb's table, derived via immunoSEQ multiplex PCR, lists solely in-frame clones and lacks some. In the table there are a few hundred thousand clones, 85% of which are singletons. Sequenced input: peripheral blood. The receptors stem from a woman younger than 30 with acute or convalescent COVID-19. The CDR3 runs from the conserved cysteine through the conserved F or W. Expanded clones are given a class, and other clones once, few, many or no size at all.

clone size: -
CDR3 length: 13
V gene: TRBV6-5
J gene: TRBJ1-1
CDR3 protein: CASRVRVDTEAFF

clone size: once
CDR3 length: 11
V gene: TRBV25-1
J gene: TRBJ2-3
CDR3 protein: CASSAGGTQYF

clone size: -
CDR3 length: 16
V gene: TRBV30
J gene: TRBJ1-4
CDR3 protein: CAWSVFFRVENEKLFF

clone size: -
CDR3 length: 13
V gene: TRBV7-2
J gene: TRBJ2-5
CDR3 protein: CASSSDFEETQYF

clone size: -
CDR3 length: 16
V gene: TRBV28
J gene: TRBJ1-4
CDR3 protein: CASSSPQGTTNEKLFF

clone size: -
CDR3 length: 14
V gene: TRBV3-1/TRBV3-2
J gene: TRBJ1-3
CDR3 protein: CASSQGQGGNTIYF

clone size: -
CDR3 length: 15
V gene: TRBV6-5
J gene: TRBJ2-7
CDR3 protein: CASSSSDRGLYEQYF

clone size: few
CDR3 length: 13
V gene: TRBV6-5
J gene: TRBJ2-6
CDR3 protein: CASSRFGANVLTF

clone size: -
CDR3 length: 17
V gene: TRBV27
J gene: TRBJ1-6
CDR3 protein: CASSEYREFSYNSPLHF

clone size: -
CDR3 length: 15
V gene: TRBV28
J gene: TRBJ2-5
CDR3 protein: CASSLGTSGRETQYF

clone size: -
CDR3 length: 14
V gene: TRBV11-2
J gene: TRBJ2-5
CDR3 protein: CASSRTGFQETQYF

clone size: -
CDR3 length: 17
V gene: TRBV4-2
J gene: TRBJ2-1
CDR3 protein: CASSQGVKTGRSNEQFF

clone size: -
CDR3 length: 13
V gene: TRBV19
J gene: TRBJ1-2
CDR3 protein: CASSMGQPHGYTF

clone size: -
CDR3 length: 14
V gene: TRBV5-1
J gene: TRBJ2-1
CDR3 protein: CASSPGRDYNEQFF

clone size: -
CDR3 length: 15
V gene: TRBV18
J gene: TRBJ1-5
CDR3 protein: CASSPRGVSNQPQHF

clone size: -
CDR3 length: 13
V gene: TRBV7-6
J gene: TRBJ2-1
CDR3 protein: CASSLGLVNEQFF